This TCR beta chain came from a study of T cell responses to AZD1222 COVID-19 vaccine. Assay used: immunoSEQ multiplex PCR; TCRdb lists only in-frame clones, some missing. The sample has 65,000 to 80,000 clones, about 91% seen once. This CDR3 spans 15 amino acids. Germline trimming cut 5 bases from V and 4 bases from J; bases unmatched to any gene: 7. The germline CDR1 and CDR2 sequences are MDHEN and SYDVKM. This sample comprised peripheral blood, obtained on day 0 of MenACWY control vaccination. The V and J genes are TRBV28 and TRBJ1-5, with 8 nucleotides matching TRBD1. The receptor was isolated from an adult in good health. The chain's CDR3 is CASSPPQGGNQPQHF. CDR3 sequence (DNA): TGTGCCAGCAGTCCCCCACAGGGGGGAAATCAGCCCCAGCATTTT. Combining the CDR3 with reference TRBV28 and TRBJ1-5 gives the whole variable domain DVKVTQSSRYLVKRTGEKVFLECVQDMDHENMFWYRQDPGLGLRLIYFSYDVKMKEKGDIPEGYSVSREKKERFSLILESASTNQTSMYLCASSPPQGGNQPQHFGDGTRLSIL.